These 9 T cell receptor beta chains came from one sample sequenced in a study of technical replicates of blood from four donors. TCRdb keeps only in-frame clones here, not all; method: immunoSEQ multiplex PCR. This table holds 65,000 to 90,000 clones, under 95% found once. The sequencing sample was made of T cells isolated from PBMCs. The receptors shown here come from a human donor in good health.

The rearrangement links TRBV9 to TRBJ2-1; no clear D. V was clipped by 3 bases and J by 7 bases, with 11 bases between them. CDR3 size: 13 residues. Per germline, CDR1 SGDLS and CDR2 YYNGEE. CDR3: CASSDSGHNEQFF. DNA for the CDR3: TGTGCCAGCAGCGACTCTGGGCATAATGAGCAGTTCTTC.

The chain employs TRBV2 and TRBJ1-2, with TRBD1 as a possible D gene (5 bases). Trimming removed 4 bases from V and 7 bases from J, with 16 bases in between. This CDR3 is 14 amino acids long. The V gene's germline CDR1 is SNHLY and CDR2 FYNNEI. The CDR3: CASSVNPGIGGYTF. The CDR3 DNA reads as TGTGCCAGCAGTGTCAATCCAGGGATAGGTGGCTACACCTTC.

The CDR3 loop is CASSLGYSSGNTIYF. CDR3 nucleotides: TGTGCCAGCAGCTTAGGTTATTCCTCTGGAAACACCATATATTTT. This chain links TRBV7-6 with TRBJ1-3; D gene ambiguous. Trimming took 1 base from V and 0 from J, leaving 7 bases between them. The germline CDR1 and CDR2 sequences are SGHVS and FNYEAQ. The CDR3 is made up of 15 amino acids.

V gene TRBV7-9 combines with J gene TRBJ2-7; TRBD1 agrees at 7 bases. The CDR3 has 13 residues. V shed 11 bases, J shed 1 base, and the junction held 8 bases outside the gene matches. The V gene's germline CDR1 is SEHNR and CDR2 FQNEAQ (reference sequence). The CDR3 nucleotides are TGTGCCTTCCGGACAGGTAAGTCCTACGAGCAGTACTTC. Its protein is CAFRTGKSYEQYF.

The chain is built from TRBV19 and TRBJ1-4; D gene ambiguous. This CDR3 comprises 12 residues. Germline V CDR1 and CDR2: LNHDA, SQIVND (reference sequence). The V and J ends lost 6 bases and 8 bases respectively, with 10 bases between them. CDR3 nucleotides: TGTGCCAGTAGCACGGACTGGGAAAAACTGTTTTTT. Its translation is CASSTDWEKLFF.

The chain links TRBV27 to TRBJ2-3; D not certain. Germline values: CDR1 MNHEY, CDR2 SMNVEV (reference sequence). The CDR3 loop spans 12 amino acids. The V and J ends lost 6 bases and 8 bases respectively, with 12 bases between them. CDR3 sequence reads: CASSPPSPTQYF. The CDR3 region has the DNA TGTGCCAGCAGCCCCCCTTCTCCTACGCAGTATTTT.

The chain couples TRBV6-5 to TRBJ2-7; no reliable D call. Between the trimmed V and J ends, which lost 5 bases and 2 bases, there was a span of 7 bases. The CDR3 totals 12 residues. The germline gives CDR1 MNHEY, CDR2 SVGAGI. The CDR3 sequence: CASSHSAYEQYF. The CDR3 nucleotides read TGTGCCAGCAGTCACAGTGCCTACGAGCAGTACTTC.

This rearrangement joins TRBV5-1 to TRBJ2-5; D possibly corresponds to TRBD2 (5 bases). CDR3 length: 12 residues. Trimming pared 4 bases from V and 4 bases from J, leaving 8 bases between. Looked up from germline, CDR1 is SGHRS and CDR2 is YFSETQ. The chain's CDR3 is CASSLEGETQYF. The CDR3 DNA is TGCGCCAGCAGCCTTGAGGGAGAGACCCAGTACTTC. Supplemented by reference TRBV5-1 and TRBJ2-5, the full variable domain reads KAGVTQTPRYLIKTRGQQVTLSCSPISGHRSVSWYQQTPGQGLQFLFEYFSETQRNKGNFPGRFSGRQFSNSRSEMNVSTLELGDSALYLCASSLEGETQYFGPGTRLLVL.

The rearrangement uses TRBV5-4 and TRBJ2-2; a weak D match, TRBD2 (5 bases). The CDR3 is 15 residues long. CDR1 SGHNT and CDR2 YYREEE come from the germline V gene (reference sequence). Between the trimmed V and J ends, which lost 4 bases and 2 bases, there was a span of 12 bases. The CDR3 region has the DNA TGTGCCAGCAGCCCGGGAACTCACAACACCGGGGAGCTGTTTTTT. Amino acids: CASSPGTHNTGELFF.